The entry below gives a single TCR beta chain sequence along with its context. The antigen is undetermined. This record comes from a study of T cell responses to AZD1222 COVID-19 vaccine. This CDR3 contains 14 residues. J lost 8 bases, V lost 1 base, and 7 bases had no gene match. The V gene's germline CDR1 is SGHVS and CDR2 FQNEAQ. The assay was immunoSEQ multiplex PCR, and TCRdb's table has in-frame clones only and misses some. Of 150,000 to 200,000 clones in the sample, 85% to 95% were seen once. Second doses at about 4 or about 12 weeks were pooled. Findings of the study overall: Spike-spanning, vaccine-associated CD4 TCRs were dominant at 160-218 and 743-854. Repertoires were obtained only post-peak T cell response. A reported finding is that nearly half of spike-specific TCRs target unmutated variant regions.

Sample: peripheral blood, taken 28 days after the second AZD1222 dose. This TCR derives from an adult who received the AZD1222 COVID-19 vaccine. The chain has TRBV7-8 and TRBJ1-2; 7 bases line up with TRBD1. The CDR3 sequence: CASSLGQGVGGYTF. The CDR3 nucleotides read TGTGCCAGCAGCTTAGGACAGGGAGTAGGAGGCTACACCTTC.